Shown below are 21 T cell receptor beta chains from a single sample sequenced in a study of T-cell reconstitution after alpha-beta-depleted transplantation in children. Unique molecular identifiers were incorporated into the prepared TCRbeta library. TCRdb redid the calling of the PCR reads with MiXCR, one entry per CDR3 protein. The table has 250,000 to 350,000 distinct CDR3 sequences, approximately 9.8% seen once; the top ten hold 10%. The sample consisted of PBMCs from the stem cell graft donor, taken from the stem cell graft. These TCRs come from a human donor who donated a stem cell graft to a child with SCID.

The chain employs TRBV29-1 and TRBJ2-5; D not resolved. CDR1 is SQVTM and CDR2 is ANQGSEA in the germline V gene. The CDR3 runs 12 residues. Trimming stripped 3 bases from V and 5 bases from J, with 10 bases between. The CDR3 region is CSVDFSTETQYF. The CDR3 DNA sequence: TGCAGCGTTGACTTCTCTACCGAGACCCAGTACTTC.

The chain carries TRBV18 and TRBJ1-2, with TRBD1 identical over 11 bases. The CDR3 is made up of 17 amino acids. Per the germline V gene, CDR1 is KGHSH and CDR2 is LQKENI. After removal of 2 bases from V and 4 bases from J, the junction contained 9 bases not matched to a gene. CDR3 sequence (DNA): TGTGCCAGCTCACCAATGGAAGGACAGGGGGCTGGCTATGGCTACACCTTC. It encodes CASSPMEGQGAGYGYTF.

The V call is TRBV5-1, the J call TRBJ2-5; D gene uncertain. The germline V gene encodes CDR1 SGHRS and CDR2 YFSETQ. The CDR3 is 17 amino acids. Trimming removed 0 bases from V and 2 bases from J, with 17 bases in between. CDR3 nucleotides: TGCGCCAGCAGCTTGGGATTAGCAGAGCTCCTACAAGAGACCCAGTACTTC. This translates into CASSLGLAELLQETQYF.

The V and J genes are TRBV20-1 and TRBJ1-5; 7 nucleotides match TRBD1. This CDR3 spans 15 amino acids. Germline V gives CDR1 DFQATT, CDR2 SNEGSKA (reference sequence). Trimming at V came to 4 bases and at J to 5 bases, leaving 11 bases not matched to a gene. The CDR3 loop is CSATGQGVWDQPQHF. Written as DNA, the CDR3 is TGCAGTGCTACAGGTCAGGGGGTTTGGGATCAGCCCCAGCATTTT.

The table lists this clonotype with a few counts. The chain combines TRBV6-1 with TRBJ1-2; D is ambiguous. CDR1 and CDR2 from the germline V gene are MNHNS and SASEGT. The V end lost 3 bases, the J end lost 8 bases, and 10 bases lay between the germline ends. The CDR3 is made up of 12 amino acids. Here the CDR3 reads CASSDRARGYTF. DNA for the CDR3: TGTGCCAGCAGTGACCGGGCGCGGGGCTACACCTTC.

The chain carries TRBV29-1 and TRBJ2-7; the D gene is possibly TRBD1 (5 bases). This CDR3 is 13 amino acids long. Germline loops: CDR1 SQVTM, CDR2 ANQGSEA. The V and J ends lost 5 bases and 0 bases respectively, with 11 bases between them. In DNA, the CDR3 is TGCAGCGTTCAGGGCCTCAGCTCCTACGAGCAGTACTTC. Protein: CSVQGLSSYEQYF.

There are many counts of this clonotype. The chain employs TRBV20-1 and TRBJ2-3; D unclear. V dropped 1 base and J dropped 0 bases, with 2 bases sitting between them. The CDR3 loop spans 12 amino acids. Germline CDR1 reads DFQATT; CDR2 reads SNEGSKA (reference sequence). CDR3 sequence (DNA): TGCAGTGCTAGAGTTAGCACAGATACGCAGTATTTT. Protein: CSARVSTDTQYF.

The chain joins TRBV12-3 or TRBV12-4 to TRBJ2-7; 12 nucleotides agree with TRBD1. With V trimmed by 6 bases and J by 5 bases, 17 bases remained unmatched. The CDR3 sequence is 18 residues long. The CDR3 sequence: CASSPGTGGAGILNEQYF. The CDR3 DNA follows: TGTGCCAGCAGCCCCGGGACAGGGGGCGCAGGCATCCTGAACGAGCAGTACTTC.

CDR3 sequence: CASSDQRGAQETQYF. The CDR3 DNA reads TGTGCCAGCAGTGATCAGCGGGGGGCCCAAGAGACCCAGTACTTC. The chain carries TRBV6-1 and TRBJ2-5, with 9 positions matching TRBD2. The junction had 3 bases not matched to a gene; V was cut back by 3 bases and J by 1 base. The CDR3 has 15 amino acids. Germline V CDR1 and CDR2: MNHNS, SASEGT.

This clonotype was picked up a small number of times. The chain combines TRBV5-1 with TRBJ2-7; D is perhaps TRBD1 or TRBD2 (6 bases each). Per the germline V gene, CDR1 is SGHRS and CDR2 is YFSETQ. V lost 0 bases to trimming and J lost 7 bases, with 17 bases between them. This CDR3 is 15 amino acids long. The CDR3 reads CASSLGGDKLQEQYF. The CDR3 coding sequence is TGCGCCAGCAGCTTGGGGGGGGACAAACTTCAGGAGCAGTACTTC.

This clonotype has only a few counts. The junction departs from the called germline gene at one end, perhaps through a read error. DNA for the CDR3: TGTGCCAGCAGTTTTGGCGTAGAAGAAACCCAGTACTTC. This translates into CASSFGVEETQYF. The chain recombines TRBV12-3 or TRBV12-4 with TRBJ2-5; D is uncertain. This CDR3 spans 13 amino acids.

This clonotype has a count of ten or more. The chain combines TRBV11-2 with TRBJ2-5, with D possibly matching TRBD1 (6 bases). This CDR3 has 14 residues. The germline V gene has CDR1 SGHAT and CDR2 FQNNGV. With 4 bases removed from V and 5 bases from J, the gap between germline ends came to 14 bases. In nucleotides, the CDR3 is TGTGCCAGCAGCTCGCAACAGGGCGTGGAGACCCAGTACTTC. It translates to CASSSQQGVETQYF.

This chain connects TRBV6-6 to TRBJ1-1, with a tentative D call TRBD1 (5 bases). The germline gives CDR1 MNHNY, CDR2 SVGAGI (reference sequence). The CDR3 loop spans 10 amino acids. V lost 11 bases to trimming and J lost 1 base, with 5 bases between them. The DNA of the CDR3 is TGTGCCGGGGGGAACACTGAAGCTTTCTTT. This encodes CAGGNTEAFF.

This clonotype came up a few times. This sequence joins TRBV3-1 and TRBJ2-1, with 7 bases fitting TRBD2. The V segment lost 3 bases and the J segment 6 bases; nucleotides outside the gene matches: 5. The CDR3 totals 14 residues. Germline CDR1 is LGHDT and CDR2 is YNNKEL (reference sequence). CDR3 sequence reads: CASSHSSGANEQFF. The CDR3 nucleotides read TGTGCCAGCAGCCACTCTAGCGGAGCCAATGAGCAGTTCTTC.

The CDR3 DNA reads TGTGCCAGCAGCCATAGACAGGGAGTGGAGACCCAGTACTTC. It translates to CASSHRQGVETQYF. The genes are TRBV7-6 and TRBJ2-5; TRBD1 agrees at 7 bases. Germline-derived CDR1 and CDR2 are SGHVS and FNYEAQ. The CDR3 covers 14 residues. V shed 5 bases and J 5 bases; nucleotides not matched to a gene: 8.

This clonotype turned up a few times. This rearrangement joins TRBV7-2 to TRBJ2-1; 13 bases align to TRBD2. CDR3 size: 15 residues. V gave up 6 bases and J gave up 11 bases; unmatched junction bases: 10. Germline CDR1 and CDR2: SGHTA and FQGNSA. CDR3 region: CASRQGTSGAGKQFF. For the CDR3, the DNA is TGTGCCAGCAGGCAGGGGACTAGCGGGGCGGGGAAGCAGTTCTTC.

This clonotype was seen a handful of times. The rearrangement uses TRBV12-3 or TRBV12-4 and TRBJ2-2; D is unresolved. Trimming shortened V by 3 bases and J by 4 bases, and 15 bases separated the two germline ends. There are 16 residues in the CDR3. The CDR3 bases are TGTGCCAGCAGTTTTATACCATTCATGGGCACCGGGGAGCTGTTTTTT. This codes for CASSFIPFMGTGELFF.

This rearrangement joins TRBV12-3 or TRBV12-4 to TRBJ2-5; 7 bases are a match to TRBD2. The CDR3 loop spans 15 amino acids. Losses at the gene ends were 4 bases for V and 0 bases for J; bases not matched to a gene: 5. The CDR3 bases are TGTGCCAGCAGTTCCCTAGCGGAGTACCAAGAGACCCAGTACTTC. Translation: CASSSLAEYQETQYF.

V gene TRBV6-5 combines with J gene TRBJ2-7; 8 bases are a match to TRBD2. Germline CDR1 MNHEY, CDR2 SVGAGI. The CDR3 runs 15 residues. The junction had 8 bases not matched to a gene; V was cut back by 5 bases and J by 2 bases. The CDR3 protein is CASSPSAGAAYEQYF. For the CDR3, the DNA is TGTGCCAGCAGTCCTTCAGCGGGGGCGGCCTACGAGCAGTACTTC.

This clonotype was counted at least ten times. The chain uses TRBV20-1 and TRBJ1-1; D is unclear. Germline V CDR1 and CDR2: DFQATT, SNEGSKA (reference sequence). Trimming cost V 1 base and J 2 bases, with 14 bases left between them. The CDR3 length is 15 residues. As DNA, the CDR3 is TGCAGTGCTAGAGGCCCTATAAGTTACAACACTGAAGCTTTCTTT. Its translation: CSARGPISYNTEAFF.

This clonotype was detected a few times. The chain has TRBV25-1 and TRBJ2-7; no clear D gene. Germline-derived CDR1 and CDR2 are MGHDK and SYGVNS. The CDR3 is 15 amino acids. Trimming took 1 base from V and 1 from J, leaving 11 bases between them. DNA of the CDR3: TGTGCCAGCAGTGAATTTGGGTCCAGGTCCTACGAGCAGTACTTC. Translating it yields CASSEFGSRSYEQYF.